Only a few counts were recorded for the clone carrying this TCR beta chain. What it recognizes is unknown. This specimen comes from a study of blood T cells in healthy people across ages. Findings and limits, study-wide: There were more naive CD4+ cells and higher diversity in long-lived donors than in aged donors. The study regarded diversity estimates from one million T cells as underestimates.

A J-beta primer mix and a sample-barcoded 5' primer were used in a second PCR of about 7 to 12 cycles. Using its own MiXCR run on the 5' RACE reads, TCRdb lists one record per CDR3 protein. The sample shows 700,000 or so distinct CDR3 sequences, approximately 22% of them seen only once. Isolation of PBMCs gave at least 6 million cells per sample. The germline V gene has CDR1 DFQATT and CDR2 SNEGSKA (reference sequence). V gave up 1 base and J gave up 4 bases; unmatched junction bases: 8. The CDR3 length is 15 residues. This chain connects TRBV20-1 to TRBJ2-7; the match to TRBD1 covers 9 bases. Sequencing was done on a sample of blood. This TCR came from a man in his sixties or seventies in good health. The CDR3 loop is CSARAPGQGIYEQYV. The CDR3, as DNA: TGCAGTGCTAGAGCGCCCGGACAGGGGATTTACGAGCAGTACGTC.